This T cell receptor beta chain derives from a study of blood T cell repertoires in COVID-19 (dated by TCRdb to 2020 to 2022). About the study as a whole: Samples from collaborators originated in the United States, Italy and Spain and spanned both the acute and convalescent phases of COVID-19. Deeply sampled blood TCRbeta repertoires from subjects exposed to, actively infected with, or recovered from COVID-19 were included in the dataset. A freely available public database, intended as a resource for researchers studying the immune response to SARS-CoV-2, is where the repertoires were released. Samples were obtained from the ongoing ImmuneRACE study (first 160 participants) and from over a thousand subjects provided by 6 global collaborators. Where available, HLA class I and class II types were obtained from metadata supplied by the sample provider rather than from assay-based typing. Nearly every sample came with metadata listing a de-identified subject ID, COVID-19 status, age in years and sex. The prospective study material was composed of cDNA or gDNA derived from T cells, B-cell-depleted T cells, or PBMCs. The paper's findings and limits, for the study overall: The amount of clinical and demographic metadata varied by source and participant and was provided uncurated.

TCRbeta CDR3 regions were amplified from genomic DNA using the immunoSEQ Assay, a bias-controlled multiplex PCR. The published analysis was carried out like this. Nucleated cell counts per sample were estimated from amplification of reference gene primers within the assay. To quantify the absolute abundance of each unique TCRbeta CDR3 rearrangement, sequence reads were collapsed and filtered. For each sample, productive Simpson clonality was calculated by taking the square root of Simpson's diversity index across productive rearrangements. The source is immuneACCESS, and TCRdb retained only in-frame sequences with V and J called. Part of the clones is not carried over; for the studies checked, unresolved V genes explain less than half of this, and the remainder is unexplained. V and J calls plus clone size are reproduced from that table; the DNA served to infer D and trimming. In this sample the table shows tens of thousands of clones, roughly 70% of which occur a single time. In total, the top ten clones hold about 9% of the sample.

Collaborating institutions collected whole blood in K2EDTA tubes following their own protocols. For TCRbeta analysis, collaborators shipped samples as frozen whole blood, isolated PBMCs, or DNA extracted from either of those sample types. This clone is a singleton in its sample. Its antigen has not been determined. No clone much larger than this one lies a single base away; base qualities are absent. V loses 5 bases at its end and J loses 1 base; junction bases beyond the gene matches: 10. CDR1 and CDR2 are read off the germline V gene as SGHVS and FQNEAQ. The CDR3 starts with the cysteine, ends with the phenylalanine, and has 16 residues. The DNA shown is the 48-base CDR3, in frame from base 1.

The clonotype originates from a woman aged 70-85 years with acute or convalescent COVID-19. The sequence links TRBV7-8 to TRBJ1-2; 7 bases in the middle match TRBD1. The material sequenced was peripheral blood. CDR3 sequence: CASSPGAGGHNYGYTF. The nucleotide sequence is given as TGTGCCAGCAGCCCGGGGGCAGGGGGACATAACTATGGCTACACCTTC.